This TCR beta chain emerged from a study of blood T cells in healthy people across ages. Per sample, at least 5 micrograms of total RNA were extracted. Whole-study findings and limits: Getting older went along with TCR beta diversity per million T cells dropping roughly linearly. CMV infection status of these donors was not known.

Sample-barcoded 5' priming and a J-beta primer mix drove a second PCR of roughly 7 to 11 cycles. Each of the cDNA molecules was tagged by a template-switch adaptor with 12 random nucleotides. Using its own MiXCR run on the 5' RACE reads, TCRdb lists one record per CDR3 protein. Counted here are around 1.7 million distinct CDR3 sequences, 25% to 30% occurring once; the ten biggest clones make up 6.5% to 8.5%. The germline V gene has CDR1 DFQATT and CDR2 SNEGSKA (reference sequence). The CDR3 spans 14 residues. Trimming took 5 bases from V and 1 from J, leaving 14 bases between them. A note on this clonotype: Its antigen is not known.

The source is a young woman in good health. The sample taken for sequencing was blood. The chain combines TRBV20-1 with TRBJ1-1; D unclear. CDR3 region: CSAPRPPGNTEAFF. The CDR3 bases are TGCAGTGCTCCCCGCCCTCCAGGGAACACTGAAGCTTTCTTT.